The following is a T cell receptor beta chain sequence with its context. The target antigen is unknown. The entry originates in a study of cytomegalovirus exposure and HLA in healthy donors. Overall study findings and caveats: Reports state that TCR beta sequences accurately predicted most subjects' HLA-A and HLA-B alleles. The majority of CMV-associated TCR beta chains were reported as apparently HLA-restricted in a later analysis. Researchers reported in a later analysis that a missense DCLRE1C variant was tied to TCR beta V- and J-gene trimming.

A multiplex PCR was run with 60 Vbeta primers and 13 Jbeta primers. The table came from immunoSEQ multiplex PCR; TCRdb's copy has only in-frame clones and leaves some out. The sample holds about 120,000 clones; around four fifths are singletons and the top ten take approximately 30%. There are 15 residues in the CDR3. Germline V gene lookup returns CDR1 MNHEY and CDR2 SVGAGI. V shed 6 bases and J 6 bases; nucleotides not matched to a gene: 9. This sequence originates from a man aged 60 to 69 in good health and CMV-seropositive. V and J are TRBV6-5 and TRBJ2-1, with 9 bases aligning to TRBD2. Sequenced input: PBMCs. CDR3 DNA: TGTGCCAGCAGATTAGACTTGCGGGGGGGCAATGAGCAGTTCTTC. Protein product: CASRLDLRGGNEQFF.